A selection of T cell receptor beta chains follows, all from one sample in a study of blood T cell repertoires in COVID-19. The repertoire was sequenced with immunoSEQ multiplex PCR; TCRdb's copy has only in-frame clones and lacks some. This table has 300,000 to 400,000 clones, 65% to 90% appearing once. The sample was PBMCs or T cells enriched from blood (not recorded which). These receptors were collected from a woman in her 40s with acute COVID-19. CDR3s include the opening cysteine and the closing phenylalanine or tryptophan.

j_gene,len,v_gene,CDR3aa
TRBJ1-3,16,TRBV18,CASSPPTGGSGNTIYF
TRBJ1-1,14,TRBV2,CASNGQGGGTEAFF
TRBJ1-2,15,TRBV15,CATSRATGLNYGYTF
TRBJ1-2,14,TRBV5-1,CASSLDGGNYGYTF
TRBJ2-7,13,TRBV11-2,CASSGTESYEQYF
TRBJ1-2,13,TRBV5-1,CASYVPGGRGYTF
TRBJ1-3,16,TRBV7-2,CASSQGPMVQGNTIYF
TRBJ1-6,16,TRBV19,CASSDPGGSYNSPLHF
TRBJ1-3,13,TRBV18,CASSEGAGNTIYF
TRBJ2-3,17,TRBV3-1/TRBV3-2,CASSLYPTGSSTDTQYF
TRBJ1-5,15,TRBV5-5,CASSPNRDYNQPQHF
TRBJ1-5,14,TRBV20-1,CSASADRGSQPQHF
TRBJ1-2,13,TRBV5-4,CASSRRGQTPYTF
TRBJ2-1,15,TRBV27,CASSFAGGTYNEQFF
TRBJ1-2,17,TRBV19,CASSTPARRLQRDGYTF
TRBJ1-5,15,TRBV10-3,CAISDGDLGSQPQHF
TRBJ2-2,15,TRBV2,CASSGLVAATGELFF
TRBJ2-1,14,TRBV4-1,CASSRLAGYNEQFF
TRBJ1-1,15,TRBV7-9,CATSVHGQLNTEAFF
TRBJ2-1,16,TRBV25-1,CASSEYSGQIYNEQFF
TRBJ2-7,16,TRBV5-1,CASSPNKQGISYEQYF
TRBJ1-5,14,TRBV7-2,CASSLTQGNQPQHF
TRBJ2-7,15,TRBV6-6,CASSYGTANSYEQYF
TRBJ2-6,15,TRBV19,CASSTTGLGANVLTF
TRBJ1-2,14,TRBV7-9,CASSLVRTGYGYTF
TRBJ1-1,13,TRBV7-9,CASSTKAGWGAFF
TRBJ2-5,12,TRBV6-5,CASSPNRETQYF
TRBJ1-5,14,TRBV28,CASRRDRWNQPQHF
TRBJ1-6,15,TRBV9,CASSMDSSYNSPLHF
TRBJ2-7,14,TRBV5-1,CASSVRDSSYEQYF
TRBJ1-1,14,TRBV7-9,CASSRRGDAGEAFF